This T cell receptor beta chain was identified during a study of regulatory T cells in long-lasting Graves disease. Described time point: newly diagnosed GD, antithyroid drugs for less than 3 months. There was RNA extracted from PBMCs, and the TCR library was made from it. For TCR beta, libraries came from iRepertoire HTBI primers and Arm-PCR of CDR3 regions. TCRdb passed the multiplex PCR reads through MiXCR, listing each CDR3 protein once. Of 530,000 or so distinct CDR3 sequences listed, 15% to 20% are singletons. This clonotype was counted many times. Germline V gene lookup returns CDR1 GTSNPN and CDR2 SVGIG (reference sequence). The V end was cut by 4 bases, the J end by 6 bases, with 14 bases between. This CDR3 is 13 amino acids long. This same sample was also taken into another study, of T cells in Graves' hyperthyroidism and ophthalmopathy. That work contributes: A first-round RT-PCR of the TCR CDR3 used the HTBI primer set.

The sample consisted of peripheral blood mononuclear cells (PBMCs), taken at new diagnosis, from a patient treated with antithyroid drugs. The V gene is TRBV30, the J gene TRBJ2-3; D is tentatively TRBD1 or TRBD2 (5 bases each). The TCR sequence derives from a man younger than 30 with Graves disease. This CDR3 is CAWNRGRHDTQYF. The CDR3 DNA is TGTGCCTGGAACCGGGGCCGCCACGATACGCAGTATTTT.